The next 2 T cell receptor beta chains were all read from a single sample in a study of T cells in Graves' hyperthyroidism and ophthalmopathy. Amplification of TCR beta CDR3 regions used RNA as the template. The TCR CDR3 was amplified in a first-round RT-PCR using the HTBI primer set. TCRdb reprocessed the multiplex PCR reads with MiXCR, giving one entry per CDR3 protein. The data hold around 600,000 distinct CDR3 sequences, with more than 13% observed a single time. Sequenced: blood. These receptors were taken from a young woman with Graves' ophthalmopathy.

This clonotype occurred many times. This rearrangement joins TRBV12-3 or TRBV12-4 to TRBJ2-5; 14 bases are shared with TRBD2. This CDR3 is 17 amino acids long. Trimming took 8 bases from V and 7 from J; bases not matched to a gene: 15. This CDR3 is CASRPNEGLAGEGTQYF. CDR3 DNA: TGTGCCAGCCGTCCAAATGAGGGACTAGCGGGAGAGGGGACCCAGTACTTC.

This clonotype was counted many times. The CDR3 is CSAHSSRGSTEAFF. CDR3 DNA sequence: TGCAGTGCTCATTCCTCGAGGGGTAGCACTGAAGCTTTCTTT. The chain combines TRBV20-1 with TRBJ1-1; possibly TRBD1 for D (5 bases). The CDR3 has 14 residues. CDR1 and CDR2 (germline): DFQATT, SNEGSKA (reference sequence). The V end lost 5 bases, the J end lost 4 bases, and 17 bases lay between the germline ends.